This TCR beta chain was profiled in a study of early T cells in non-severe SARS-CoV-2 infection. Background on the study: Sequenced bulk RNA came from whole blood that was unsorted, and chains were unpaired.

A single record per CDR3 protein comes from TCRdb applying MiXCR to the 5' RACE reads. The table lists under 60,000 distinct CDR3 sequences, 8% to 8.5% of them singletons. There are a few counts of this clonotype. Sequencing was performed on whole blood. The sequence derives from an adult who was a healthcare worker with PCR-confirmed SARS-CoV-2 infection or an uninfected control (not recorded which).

The CDR3 reads CASSARSKTSGAVQETQYF. For the CDR3, the DNA is TGTGCCAGCAGTGCTCGGTCTAAGACTAGCGGGGCTGTTCAAGAGACCCAGTACTTC. This chain joins TRBV6-1 and TRBJ2-5, with 11 bases that match TRBD2. The trim removed 4 bases at V and 2 bases at J, leaving 15 bases unmatched. The CDR3 runs 19 residues. The germline gives CDR1 MNHNS, CDR2 SASEGT.